The 25 T cell receptor beta chains below all came from one sample that was sequenced in a study of blood T cell repertoires in COVID-19. Only in-frame clones appear in the TCRdb table, and some are missing; sequencing was by immunoSEQ multiplex PCR. The sample lists approximately 250,000 clones; around nine tenths were seen once. Source material: peripheral blood. The source of these receptors is an older woman with COVID-19, enrolled during active disease.

In its sample, this clone was seen a few times. This chain joins TRBV3-1 (or the pseudogene TRBV3-2) and TRBJ2-7; 7 nucleotides line up with TRBD1. Germline-derived CDR1 and CDR2 are LGHDT and YNNKEL (reference sequence). V was pared by 4 bases and J by 4 bases, with 7 bases of the junction left unmatched. The length of the CDR3 is 14 residues. CDR3 region: CASSPTKQGYEQYF. CDR3 DNA: TGTGCCAGCAGCCCGACAAAACAGGGGTACGAGCAGTACTTC.

The genes are TRBV6-1 and TRBJ2-7; possibly TRBD1 for D (6 bases). Trimming took 0 bases from V and 4 from J, leaving 10 bases between them. The germline gives CDR1 MNHNS, CDR2 SASEGT. This CDR3 has 14 amino acids. CDR3: CASSEAGGWYEQYF. In DNA form, the CDR3 reads TGTGCCAGCAGTGAAGCAGGGGGTTGGTACGAGCAGTACTTC.

This sequence joins TRBV5-6 and TRBJ2-5; 8 nucleotides match TRBD1. The junction had 4 bases not matched to a gene; V was cut back by 6 bases and J by 3 bases. The CDR3 spans 13 residues. Germline V CDR1 and CDR2: SGHDT, YYEEEE. CDR3 in DNA: TGTGCCAGCACGCCACAGGGGGAAGAGACCCAGTACTTC. This translates into CASTPQGEETQYF.

The rearrangement joins TRBV5-1 to TRBJ2-1, with D possibly matching TRBD2 (5 bases). Germline CDR1 is SGHRS and CDR2 is YFSETQ. There are 17 residues in the CDR3. The V end was cut by 2 bases, the J end by 5 bases, with 20 bases between. CDR3 region: CASSLSTREGPDNEQFF. CDR3 in DNA: TGCGCCAGCAGCTTATCGACCCGGGAAGGGCCGGACAATGAGCAGTTCTTC.

The chain combines TRBV7-2 with TRBJ2-5, with D possibly matching TRBD1 (5 bases). Trimming pared 7 bases from V and 0 bases from J, leaving 6 bases between. Germline CDR1 and CDR2: SGHTA and FQGNSA. The CDR3 length is 12 residues. CDR3 coding DNA: TGTGCCAGCAAGGGGTACCAAGAGACCCAGTACTTC. Its translation: CASKGYQETQYF.

The gene calls are TRBV19 and TRBJ2-7; 14 bases fit TRBD2. CDR3 length equals 14 residues. Unmatched junction bases numbered 4, after V lost 9 bases and J lost 3 bases. The germline CDR1 and CDR2 sequences are LNHDA and SQIVND (reference sequence). CDR3 nucleotides: TGTGCCAGAATAGGGACTAGCGGGAGCTACGAGCAGTACTTC. It translates to CARIGTSGSYEQYF.

V gene TRBV6-1 combines with J gene TRBJ2-3; perhaps TRBD2 as D (5 bases). The germline V gene has CDR1 MNHNS and CDR2 SASEGT. CDR3 length equals 16 residues. Deletions cut 4 bases from V and 6 bases from J, with 20 bases between. Here the CDR3 DNA reads TGTGCCAGCAGTGCCCCCAGAGGGCGTCATTTGGATACGCAGTATTTT. The encoded protein is CASSAPRGRHLDTQYF.

J is TRBJ2-1 and V is TRBV18; TRBD2 matches at 13 bases. The germline V gene has CDR1 KGHSH and CDR2 LQKENI. The junction had 4 bases not matched to a gene; V was cut back by 0 bases and J by 8 bases. The CDR3 runs 16 residues. In DNA form, the CDR3 reads TGTGCCAGCTCACCACCAGGACTAGCGGGAGCGTATGAGCAGTTCTTC. Its protein product is CASSPPGLAGAYEQFF.

The V call is TRBV6-5, the J call TRBJ2-7; 8 nucleotides match TRBD1. The V segment lost 6 bases and the J segment 6 bases; nucleotides outside the gene matches: 7. The CDR3 totals 13 residues. Per germline, CDR1 MNHEY and CDR2 SVGAGI. CDR3 bases: TGTGCCAGCAGGGCGACAGGGGTTGCCGAGCAGTACTTC. This codes for CASRATGVAEQYF.

This chain links TRBV12-3 or TRBV12-4 with TRBJ1-2, with 7 bases fitting TRBD1. This CDR3 is built from 13 residues. Unmatched junction bases numbered 8, after V lost 5 bases and J lost 8 bases. The CDR3 protein is CASSPRQGGGYTF. The CDR3 coding sequence is TGTGCCAGCAGTCCCCGACAGGGCGGGGGCTACACCTTC.

The gene calls are TRBV5-6 and TRBJ2-7; 9 bases fit TRBD2. The CDR3 contains 16 residues. Germline assignment: CDR1 SGHDT and CDR2 YYEEEE. Germline trimming cut 0 bases from V and 2 bases from J; bases unmatched to any gene: 6. The CDR3 here is CASSLVSSGSPYEQYF. The CDR3 DNA reads as TGTGCCAGCAGCTTGGTGAGTAGCGGGAGTCCCTACGAGCAGTACTTC.

This chain joins TRBV3-1 (or the pseudogene TRBV3-2) and TRBJ1-2; 11 nucleotides line up with TRBD1. Germline CDR1 LGHDT, CDR2 YNNKEL (reference sequence). The CDR3 length is 13 residues. Trimming cost V 4 bases and J 7 bases; bases outside gene matches: 2. CDR3 protein: CASSRGQGAGYTF. The CDR3 region has the DNA TGTGCCAGCAGCCGAGGACAGGGGGCTGGCTACACCTTC.

This clone turned up a few times. The rearrangement uses TRBV11-2 and TRBJ1-6, with D uncertain. Germline CDR1 is SGHAT and CDR2 is FQNNGV. The CDR3 extends over 11 amino acids. Trimming removed 5 bases from V and 7 bases from J, with 3 bases in between. The CDR3, as DNA: TGTGCCAGCAGCCAAAATTCACCCCTCCACTTT. Its translation: CASSQNSPLHF.

The gene calls are TRBV2 and TRBJ1-1; D gene unclear. Germline V gives CDR1 SNHLY, CDR2 FYNNEI. V was cut by 7 bases and J by 5 bases, with 14 bases left in between. This CDR3 is 13 amino acids long. CDR3 in DNA: TGTGCCAGCAAGTGGGAGGGTTGGACTGAAGCTTTCTTT. Amino acids: CASKWEGWTEAFF. Full variable domain (outside the CDR3, taken from reference TRBV2 and TRBJ1-1): EPEVTQTPSHQVTQMGQEVILRCVPISNHLYFYWYRQILGQKVEFLVSFYNNEISEKSEIFDDQFSVERPDGSNFTLKIRSTKLEDSAMYFCASKWEGWTEAFFGQGTRLTVV.

This clone is a singleton in its sample. The chain carries TRBV11-3 and TRBJ1-1, with a tentative D call TRBD1 (5 bases). Germline CDR1 SGHNT, CDR2 YENEEA. The CDR3 loop spans 17 amino acids. Trimming cost V 3 bases and J 0 bases, with 17 bases left between them. As DNA, the CDR3 is TGTGCCAGCAGCTTCTCGCTTGGGGCAGGGATGAACACTGAAGCTTTCTTT. It specifies CASSFSLGAGMNTEAFF.

In its sample, this clone was seen once. The genes are TRBV18 and TRBJ2-7; D might be TRBD1 (6 bases). CDR3 length equals 14 residues. V gave up 2 bases and J gave up 2 bases, with 10 bases separating them. The germline gives CDR1 KGHSH, CDR2 LQKENI. The CDR3, as DNA: TGTGCCAGCTCACCAGGACAGAGCCCCTACGAGCAGTACTTC. Protein product: CASSPGQSPYEQYF.

The chain couples TRBV27 to TRBJ2-4; unclear D gene. The CDR3 runs 13 residues. V dropped 9 bases and J dropped 1 base, with 10 bases sitting between them. Germline CDR1 and CDR2: MNHEY and SMNVEV (reference sequence). Here the CDR3 reads CASRSIAKNIQYF. In nucleotides, the CDR3 is TGTGCCAGTCGTAGTATTGCCAAAAACATTCAGTACTTC.

The V and J genes are TRBV5-4 and TRBJ2-3; 15 nucleotides agree with TRBD2. The germline V gene has CDR1 SGHNT and CDR2 YYREEE (reference sequence). The J segment lost 4 bases and the V segment lost 4 bases, leaving 13 bases of the junction unmatched. CDR3 length: 19 residues. In DNA, the CDR3 is TGTGCCAGCAGCCCGGGGCAGGGGACTAGCGGGAGGTGGGCAGATACGCAGTATTTT. Amino acid sequence: CASSPGQGTSGRWADTQYF.

The gene calls are TRBV3-1 (or the pseudogene TRBV3-2) and TRBJ2-1; maybe TRBD2 (5 bases). CDR3 length equals 16 residues. CDR1 LGHDT and CDR2 YNNKEL come from the germline V gene (reference sequence). Trimming left V 2 bases short and J 5 bases short, with 16 bases between. CDR3: CASSQSEKRPNNEQFF. The CDR3 coding sequence is TGTGCCAGCAGCCAAAGTGAAAAGCGGCCTAACAATGAGCAGTTCTTC.

This rearrangement joins TRBV7-3 to TRBJ2-2; D is ambiguous. Germline V CDR1 and CDR2: SGHTA, FQGTGA. This CDR3 spans 15 amino acids. The germline V and J ends were trimmed by 5 bases and 1 base, with 11 bases remaining between them. The CDR3 region has the DNA TGTGCCAGCAGCGCAGGCCTAAAGAACACCGGGGAGCTGTTTTTT. Translation: CASSAGLKNTGELFF.

This rearrangement joins TRBV5-8 to TRBJ2-1; 7 positions agree with TRBD1. V shed 1 base, J shed 3 bases, and the junction held 1 base outside the gene matches. The V gene's germline CDR1 is SGHTS and CDR2 YDEGEE. The CDR3 contains 14 residues. CDR3 sequence reads: CASSLPGGYNEQFF. CDR3 nucleotides: TGTGCCAGCAGCTTGCCAGGGGGCTACAATGAGCAGTTCTTC.

The J gene is TRBJ1-6, the V gene TRBV5-1; the D gene is possibly TRBD1 (6 bases). Between the trimmed V and J ends, which lost 4 bases and 7 bases, there was a span of 15 bases. Per the germline V gene, CDR1 is SGHRS and CDR2 is YFSETQ. This CDR3 comprises 15 residues. CDR3 residues: CASSAGQFGNSPLHF. CDR3 DNA sequence: TGCGCCAGCAGCGCCGGACAGTTCGGCAATTCACCCCTCCACTTT.

The chain has TRBV11-3 and TRBJ1-6, with 7 bases that match TRBD1. This CDR3 spans 16 amino acids. The V and J ends lost 5 bases and 10 bases, in that order; junction bases with no gene match: 14. Germline V gene sequence: CDR1 SGHNT, CDR2 YENEEA. The CDR3 sequence: CASSPTGESSGSPLHF. The CDR3 DNA sequence: TGTGCCAGCAGCCCAACAGGGGAATCCTCGGGCTCACCCCTCCACTTT.

The CDR3 is CASSLRGHPRDYGYTF. In DNA, the CDR3 is TGCGCCAGCAGCTTGCGGGGACACCCGAGGGACTATGGCTACACCTTC. J is TRBJ1-2 and V is TRBV5-1; D is possibly TRBD1 (6 bases). CDR3 length: 16 amino acids. CDR1 is SGHRS and CDR2 is YFSETQ in the germline V gene. V shed 1 base and J shed 3 bases, with 16 bases lying between them.

The chain uses TRBV28 and TRBJ1-1, with no clear D. In germline, CDR1 is MDHEN, CDR2 SYDVKM. This CDR3 is built from 11 residues. Trimming took 6 bases from V and 4 from J, leaving 6 bases between them. The CDR3 spells CASRSVTEAFF. The CDR3 region has the DNA TGTGCCAGCAGGTCAGTCACTGAAGCTTTCTTT.